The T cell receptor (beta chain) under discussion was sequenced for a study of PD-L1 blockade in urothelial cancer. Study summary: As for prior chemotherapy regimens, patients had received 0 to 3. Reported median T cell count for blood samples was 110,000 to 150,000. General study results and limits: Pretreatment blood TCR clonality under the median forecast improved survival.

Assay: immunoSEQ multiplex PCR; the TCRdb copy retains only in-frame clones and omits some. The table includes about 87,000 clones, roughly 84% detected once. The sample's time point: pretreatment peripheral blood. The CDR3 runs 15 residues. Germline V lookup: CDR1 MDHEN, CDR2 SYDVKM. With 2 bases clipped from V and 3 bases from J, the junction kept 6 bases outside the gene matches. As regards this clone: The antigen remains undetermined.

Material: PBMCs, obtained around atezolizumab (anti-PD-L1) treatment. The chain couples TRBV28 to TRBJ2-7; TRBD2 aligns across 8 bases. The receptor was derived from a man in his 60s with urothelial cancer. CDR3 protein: CASSLRGGSHYEQYF. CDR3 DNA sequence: TGTGCCAGCAGTTTACGCGGGGGGTCCCACTACGAGCAGTACTTC.